This record concerns one T cell receptor beta chain sequence. Its cognate antigen is unknown. V lost 0 bases to trimming and J lost 6 bases, with 10 bases between them. This CDR3 is 13 amino acids long. Germline loops: CDR1 GTSNPN, CDR2 SVGIG (reference sequence). Patients with autoimmune history or systemic immunosuppression were excluded. Some clones are missing from TCRdb's copy, which holds only in-frame ones; the method was immunoSEQ multiplex PCR. This sample yields tens of thousands of clones, of which around 85% are seen a single time; roughly 1.5% belongs to the top ten. The sample comes from a study of OX40 agonist ivuxolimab in advanced cancers. Study-wide results and limits: Clones of CD4+ and CD8+ blood T cells grew by week 6 at doses of 0.1 to 3.0 mg/kg.

The TCR was taken from an adult with an advanced solid tumor such as melanoma, head and neck, liver or kidney cancer. Sequenced here: CD4+ or CD8+ T cells sorted from blood, sampled in a trial of the OX40 agonist ivuxolimab. The chain employs TRBV30 and TRBJ2-3, with D possibly being TRBD2 (5 bases). DNA of the CDR3: TGTGCCTGGAGTGTAGGCGGGTCGGATACGCAGTATTTT. Translation: CAWSVGGSDTQYF.